The rows below give T cell receptor beta chains drawn from one sample of a study of shared clonotypes between healthy human individuals. Some clones are missing from TCRdb's copy, which holds only in-frame ones; the method was immunoSEQ multiplex PCR. Here the sample spans about 600,000 clones, roughly 98% being singletons. The sequenced sample consisted of naive CD8+ T cells sorted from blood. These receptor sequences come from a man aged 25 to 45 in good health. Each CDR3 is given with its conserved first and last residue. Each record gives: D gene, J gene, clone size, V gene, CDR3 protein, CDR3 DNA. The D gene is left open where the match is weak. Only some rows state a clone size, as once, few, many or a class for expanded clones.

>.|TRBJ2-7|.|TRBV28
CASSLIYEQYF
TGTGCCAGCAGTTTAATCTACGAGCAGTACTTC
>.|TRBJ2-1|.|TRBV10-2
CASKQGHEQFF
TGCGCCAGCAAGCAGGGACATGAGCAGTTCTTC
>TRBD1|TRBJ2-7|.|TRBV4-1
CASSQAGQDYEQYF
TGCGCCAGCAGCCAAGCGGGACAGGACTACGAGCAGTACTTC
>.|TRBJ2-5|.|TRBV7-3
CASSPTIGKTQYF
TGTGCCAGCAGCCCGACGATTGGGAAGACCCAGTACTTC
>.|TRBJ2-1|.|TRBV2
CASTVQGGDSYNEQFF
TGTGCCAGCACTGTTCAGGGGGGGGACTCCTACAATGAGCAGTTCTTC
>TRBD1|TRBJ1-2|.|TRBV7-9
CASSAGTAFYGYTF
TGTGCCAGCAGCGCCGGGACAGCTTTCTATGGCTACACCTTC
>.|TRBJ2-2|.|TRBV10-3
CAISGYTGELFF
TGTGCCATCAGTGGATACACCGGGGAGCTGTTTTTT
>TRBD2|TRBJ2-4|once|TRBV11-2
CASSSPWGLAGAKNIQYF
TGTGCCAGCAGCTCCCCTTGGGGGCTAGCGGGAGCCAAAAACATTCAGTACTTC
>.|TRBJ2-3|once|TRBV27
CASSFSVSDTQYF
TGTGCCAGCAGTTTCTCGGTCTCAGATACGCAGTATTTT
>TRBD2|TRBJ2-2|.|TRBV7-9
CASSLELAGEKDTGELFF
TGTGCCAGCAGCTTAGAACTAGCGGGAGAGAAGGACACCGGGGAGCTGTTTTTT
>TRBD2|TRBJ2-5|.|TRBV30
CAWTQVGGRGSTQYF
TGTGCCTGGACCCAAGTCGGCGGGAGAGGGAGTACCCAGTACTTC
>TRBD2|TRBJ2-3|.|TRBV11-2
CASSLGASGSTDTQYF
TGTGCCAGCAGCTTAGGGGCTAGCGGAAGCACAGATACGCAGTATTTT
>.|TRBJ2-3|.|TRBV11-2
CASIGLLSSTDTQYF
TGTGCCAGCATCGGGTTGCTCTCTAGCACAGATACGCAGTATTTT
>.|TRBJ1-5|.|TRBV27
CASSYQPQHF
TGTGCCAGCAGTTATCAGCCCCAGCATTTT
>TRBD1|TRBJ1-2|.|TRBV6-5
CASSYSGTGDSGYTF
TGTGCCAGCAGTTACTCCGGGACAGGGGACTCTGGCTACACCTTC
>.|TRBJ1-1|.|TRBV6-1
CASSERNTGLPEAFF
TGTGCCAGCAGTGAAAGAAACACAGGGCTCCCTGAAGCTTTCTTT
>.|TRBJ2-1|few|TRBV6-1
CASSEGVGPKSSYNEQFF
TGTGCCAGCAGTGAAGGAGTCGGACCCAAGAGCTCCTACAATGAGCAGTTCTTC
>.|TRBJ2-1|.|TRBV29-1
CSVDGVLGQNYNEQFF
TGCAGCGTTGATGGTGTCTTGGGACAAAACTACAATGAGCAGTTCTTC
>.|TRBJ2-7|.|TRBV9
CASSDAPGRDNYEQYF
TGTGCCAGCAGCGATGCACCCGGTCGGGACAACTACGAGCAGTACTTC